This T cell receptor (beta chain) was recorded in a study of regulatory T cells in long-lasting Graves disease. As to time point: newly diagnosed GD, antithyroid drugs for less than 3 months. RNA from PBMCs was the source of the TCR library. Germline CDR1 is MNHNS and CDR2 is SASEGT. Deletions cut 6 bases from V and 8 bases from J, with 11 bases between. The CDR3 runs 13 residues. CDR3 regions were amplified by Arm-PCR using iRepertoire HTBI primers to build TCR beta libraries. TCRdb re-analysed the multiplex PCR reads in MiXCR, keeping a single row per CDR3 protein. This table holds a few hundred thousand distinct CDR3 sequences, 15% found once. In its sample, this clonotype was seen a few times. These same records also appear under a second study, on T cells in Graves' hyperthyroidism and ophthalmopathy.

The sample consisted of peripheral blood mononuclear cells (PBMCs), taken at new diagnosis, from a patient treated with antithyroid drugs. This TCR was sampled from a middle-aged woman with Graves disease. The rearrangement uses TRBV6-1 and TRBJ1-6; D possibly corresponds to TRBD1 (5 bases). The CDR3 loop is CASSRDGDSPLHF. CDR3 bases: TGTGCCAGCAGCCGGGACGGCGATTCACCCCTCCACTTT.